This T cell receptor beta chain was recovered during a study of CD8 T cells in ankylosing spondylitis. Notes on the study in general: It appeared that ankylosing spondylitis blood was characterized by a TCR beta motif of seven or eight highly homologous variants. Prior literature has documented some motif variants in synovial fluid and blood from reactive arthritis.

In regard to this clonotype: As yet, its antigen is unknown.

V lost 2 bases and J lost 2; bases outside the gene matches: 7. This CDR3 spans 16 amino acids. Germline-derived CDR1 and CDR2 are SGHKS and YYEKEE (reference sequence). TCRdb reprocessed the 5' RACE reads with MiXCR, giving one entry per CDR3 protein. Of 100,000 to 150,000 distinct CDR3 sequences in the sample, roughly 9% were seen once. The chain joins TRBV5-5 to TRBJ2-5; 9 positions match TRBD2. The clonotype comes from a male donor with ankylosing spondylitis or in good health (not recorded which). The sample was blood, either unsorted or a sorted T cell fraction (not recorded which). CDR3 sequence: CASSLTRLADQETQYF. Here the CDR3 DNA reads TGTGCCAGCAGCTTAACGAGACTAGCGGATCAAGAGACCCAGTACTTC.